The source of this TCR beta chain is a study of T cells in Graves' hyperthyroidism and ophthalmopathy. At least 3 on the Clinical Activity Score was recorded for ophthalmopathy patients, who also had NOSPECS grade at least 4 and duration under 3 months. Diagnoses were made from clinical symptoms, serum measures (thyroxine and TRAb), thyroid ultrasound and orbital computed tomography. The table lists this clonotype with many counts. The antigen is unknown. General observations from the study: The majority of expanded thyroid clonotypes above 0.001 also appeared in blood. Before onset, ophthalmopathy was predicted by the model a median approximately 6.7 months earlier.

There were TCR beta CDR3 regions amplified from RNA transcripts. Carried out on the TCR CDR3, a first-round RT-PCR used the HTBI primer set. TCRdb recomputed calls from the multiplex PCR reads with MiXCR, one row per CDR3 protein. The data hold about 260,000 distinct CDR3 sequences, with approximately 20% observed a single time. The ends were cut back, 0 bases at V and 3 bases at J, with 12 bases in the middle. There are 14 residues in the CDR3. Germline CDR1 reads DFQATT; CDR2 reads SNEGSKA (reference sequence). The specimen sequenced was blood. The chain has TRBV20-1 and TRBJ2-7, with D unresolved. This TCR was recovered from a man aged 25-40 years with Graves' ophthalmopathy. The CDR3 nucleotides read TGCAGTGCTAGAGACCCACGAATGATCTACGAGCAGTACTTC. Its protein product is CSARDPRMIYEQYF.